This passage covers 27 T cell receptor beta chains from one sample sequenced in a study of shared clonotypes between healthy human individuals. TCRdb's table, derived via immunoSEQ multiplex PCR, lists solely in-frame clones and lacks some. This table has about 1,900,000 clones, about 95% appearing once. Selected positively for CCR7 and CD45RO-negative, naive CD8 cells excluded terminally differentiated effector memory CD45RA+ cells. Specimen: naive CD8+ T cells sorted from blood. These TCRs come from a man aged 18 to 29 in good health.

V gene TRBV27 combines with J gene TRBJ2-2; TRBD2 matches 11 bases. V was clipped by 4 bases and J by 1 base; unmatched bases: 11. The germline gives CDR1 MNHEY, CDR2 SMNVEV (reference sequence). This CDR3 has 19 amino acids. The CDR3 DNA reads TGTGCCAGCAGTTCCTGGGGGACTAGCGGAGTCGTGAACACCGGGGAGCTGTTTTTT. Translating it yields CASSSWGTSGVVNTGELFF.

The chain links TRBV12-5 to TRBJ2-1, with TRBD2 identical over 9 bases. CDR1 LGHNT and CDR2 FRNRAP come from the germline V gene. Trimming cost V 2 bases and J 1 base; bases outside gene matches: 6. The length of the CDR3 is 17 residues. CDR3: CASGLTPGLASYNEQFF. The CDR3 DNA follows: TGTGCTAGTGGTTTGACCCCGGGACTAGCATCCTACAATGAGCAGTTCTTC.

The V gene is TRBV19, the J gene TRBJ1-5, with a weak D call TRBD1 (5 bases). The V end lost 0 bases, the J end lost 2 bases, and 8 bases lay between the germline ends. CDR1 and CDR2 (germline): LNHDA, SQIVND (reference sequence). The CDR3 runs 15 residues. The CDR3 region is CASSIEPGGNQPQHF. CDR3 nucleotides: TGTGCCAGTAGTATAGAGCCGGGGGGCAATCAGCCCCAGCATTTT.

This chain connects TRBV7-9 to TRBJ1-1; 7 bases map to TRBD1. V gave up 2 bases and J gave up 6 bases; unmatched junction bases: 9. Germline loops: CDR1 SEHNR, CDR2 FQNEAQ (reference sequence). The CDR3 consists of 15 residues. CDR3 loop: CASSLQGGGMPEAFF. The CDR3 bases are TGTGCCAGCAGCTTACAAGGAGGGGGCATGCCTGAAGCTTTCTTT.

V and J are TRBV7-9 and TRBJ2-3; D not certain. Per germline, CDR1 SEHNR and CDR2 FQNEAQ (reference sequence). Trimming took 4 bases from V and 9 from J, leaving 8 bases between them. This CDR3 comprises 11 residues. The CDR3 region is CASSSGWTQYF. As DNA, the CDR3 is TGTGCCAGCAGCTCCGGCTGGACGCAGTATTTT.

The chain links TRBV5-4 to TRBJ2-7, with D perhaps assigned TRBD1 or TRBD2 (5 bases each). CDR1 is SGHNT and CDR2 is YYREEE in the germline V gene (reference sequence). Trimming took 9 bases from V and 0 from J, leaving 13 bases between them. CDR3 length: 13 residues. The CDR3 region is CATSGAGSYEQYF. The CDR3 nucleotides read TGTGCCACCTCCGGGGCAGGCTCCTACGAGCAGTACTTC. The complete variable domain, with remaining parts taken from reference TRBV5-4 and TRBJ2-7, reads ETGVTQSPTHLIKTRGQQVTLRCSSQSGHNTVSWYQQALGQGPQFIFQYYREEENGRGNFPPRFSGLQFPNYSSELNVNALELDDSALYLCATSGAGSYEQYFGPGTRLTVT.

On this clone: In the same sample, other DNA sequences code for this CDR3. This chain connects TRBV6-5 to TRBJ2-5, with 9 bases matching TRBD2. Looked up from germline, CDR1 is MNHEY and CDR2 is SVGAGI. This CDR3 contains 14 residues. V shed 3 bases, J shed 2 bases, and the junction held 1 base outside the gene matches. The DNA of the CDR3 is TGTGCCAGCAGTTATACTAGCGGGCAAGAGACCCAGTACTTC. Translation gives CASSYTSGQETQYF.

This chain joins TRBV19 and TRBJ1-5; 8 nucleotides align to TRBD1. CDR3 length: 15 amino acids. With V trimmed by 3 bases and J by 4 bases, 5 bases remained unmatched. CDR1 LNHDA and CDR2 SQIVND come from the germline V gene (reference sequence). The DNA for the CDR3 is TGTGCCAGTAGTATTGGGACAGGAATTAATCAGCCCCAGCATTTT. It encodes CASSIGTGINQPQHF.

The chain uses TRBV27 and TRBJ1-4; the D gene is possibly TRBD1 (5 bases). CDR1 MNHEY and CDR2 SMNVEV come from the germline V gene (reference sequence). Deletions cut 5 bases from V and 0 bases from J, with 10 bases between. This CDR3 has 15 residues. CDR3 sequence (DNA): TGTGCCAGCAGTCCGCGAGGGGCAACTAATGAAAAACTGTTTTTT. It is translated as CASSPRGATNEKLFF.

In its sample, this clone was seen once. J is TRBJ2-7 and V is TRBV7-6, with a possible D match to TRBD2 (5 bases). Between the trimmed V and J ends, which lost 6 bases and 3 bases, there was a span of 15 bases. The CDR3 sequence is 14 residues long. Per the germline V gene, CDR1 is SGHVS and CDR2 is FNYEAQ. The CDR3 coding sequence is TGTGCCAGCAGTTCCCCGACGAGCGGCTACGAGCAGTACTTC. Translated: CASSSPTSGYEQYF.

V is TRBV5-6 and J is TRBJ1-6; D may be TRBD1 (5 bases). This CDR3 region has 13 residues. The germline CDR1 and CDR2 sequences are SGHDT and YYEEEE. Trimming stripped 1 base from V and 7 bases from J, with 6 bases between. The CDR3 DNA reads as TGTGCCAGCAGCTTGCCAGGGAATTCACCCCTCCACTTT. It encodes CASSLPGNSPLHF.

V gene TRBV30 combines with J gene TRBJ2-5; D not certain. The germline V and J ends were trimmed by 1 base and 3 bases, with 12 bases remaining between them. The V gene's germline CDR1 is GTSNPN and CDR2 SVGIG (reference sequence). This CDR3 is 14 amino acids long. DNA of the CDR3: TGTGCCTGGAGTGCGAAGTGGCAGGAAGAGACCCAGTACTTC. Its protein is CAWSAKWQEETQYF.

The chain carries TRBV28 and TRBJ2-3; no clear D gene. Germline V lookup: CDR1 MDHEN, CDR2 SYDVKM. V gave up 3 bases and J gave up 2 bases, with 6 bases separating them. This CDR3 contains 13 residues. The CDR3 sequence is CASSFSLTDTQYF. The CDR3 DNA reads as TGTGCCAGCAGTTTCTCGCTCACAGATACGCAGTATTTT. Full variable domain (remainder filled in from reference TRBV28 and TRBJ2-3): DVKVTQSSRYLVKRTGEKVFLECVQDMDHENMFWYRQDPGLGLRLIYFSYDVKMKEKGDIPEGYSVSREKKERFSLILESASTNQTSMYLCASSFSLTDTQYFGPGTRLTVL.

V is TRBV10-3 and J is TRBJ2-7; 8 bases match TRBD1. The CDR3 totals 17 residues. The V gene end was trimmed by 0 bases and the J gene end by 2 bases; junction bases not matched to a gene: 9. Germline-derived CDR1 and CDR2 are ENHRY and SYGVKD. The DNA of the CDR3 is TGTGCCATCAGTGAGTCGCGGGGACAGGCGGTACCCTACGAGCAGTACTTC. It specifies CAISESRGQAVPYEQYF.

This clone showed up just once. The rearrangement links TRBV28 to TRBJ1-1, with no clear D. V was clipped by 4 bases and J by 5 bases, with 14 bases between them. Germline-derived CDR1 and CDR2 are MDHEN and SYDVKM. This CDR3 spans 14 amino acids. The CDR3, as DNA: TGTGCCAGCAGTTATCCGGGTGGGCGGACTGAAGCTTTCTTT. Its protein product is CASSYPGGRTEAFF.

Written as DNA, the CDR3 is TGTGCCAGCAGCTTAAGGGACAGCTCGTTCACAGATACGCAGTATTTT. Its protein product is CASSLRDSSFTDTQYF. The V and J genes are TRBV7-9 and TRBJ2-3; TRBD1 agrees at 7 bases. Germline V gives CDR1 SEHNR, CDR2 FQNEAQ (reference sequence). There are 16 residues in the CDR3. V dropped 2 bases and J dropped 2; count of bases not matched to a gene: 7.

This chain joins TRBV14 and TRBJ2-7, with TRBD1 identical over 9 bases. Germline V lookup: CDR1 SGHDN, CDR2 FVKESK. CDR3 size: 14 residues. V gave up 4 bases and J gave up 4 bases; unmatched junction bases: 5. This CDR3 is CASSPGQGPYEQYF. CDR3 sequence (DNA): TGTGCCAGCAGCCCTGGACAGGGGCCTTACGAGCAGTACTTC. The full variable domain, rest sourced from reference TRBV14 and TRBJ2-7, is EAGVTQFPSHSVIEKGQTVTLRCDPISGHDNLYWYRRVMGKEIKFLLHFVKESKQDESGMPNNRFLAERTGGTYSTLKVQPAELEDSGVYFCASSPGQGPYEQYFGPGTRLTVT.

V usage is TRBV6-5 and J usage is TRBJ2-5; 10 bases line up with TRBD2. The CDR3 consists of 15 residues. Germline loops: CDR1 MNHEY, CDR2 SVGAGI. Trimming at V came to 5 bases and at J to 1 base, leaving 4 bases not matched to a gene. The CDR3 protein is CASSPPSGGQETQYF. CDR3 nucleotide sequence: TGTGCCAGCAGTCCACCTAGCGGGGGCCAAGAGACCCAGTACTTC.

In the case of this clone: Other DNA variants within this sample encode the same CDR3. The chain links TRBV4-3 to TRBJ2-1; no clear D gene. The germline gives CDR1 LGHNA, CDR2 YSLEER. The V gene lost 0 bases and the J gene lost 7 bases, with 7 bases spanning the gap. The length of the CDR3 is 13 residues. The CDR3 protein is CASSQDLLNEQFF. CDR3 nucleotides: TGCGCCAGCAGCCAAGACTTGCTAAATGAGCAGTTCTTC.

The chain has TRBV13 and TRBJ2-3; D is perhaps TRBD2 (5 bases). Germline-derived CDR1 and CDR2 are PRHDT and FYEKMQ (reference sequence). CDR3 length: 14 residues. Trimming stripped 0 bases from V and 4 bases from J, with 8 bases between. CDR3 nucleotides: TGTGCCAGCAGCTTAGGCGGGAACGCAGATACGCAGTATTTT. Protein sequence: CASSLGGNADTQYF.

The chain links TRBV19 to TRBJ1-6; D is undetermined. In germline, CDR1 is LNHDA, CDR2 SQIVND (reference sequence). V lost 0 bases to trimming and J lost 8 bases, with 5 bases between them. This CDR3 spans 13 amino acids. This CDR3 is CASSIDPDSPLHF. The CDR3 DNA reads TGTGCCAGTAGTATAGATCCAGATTCACCCCTCCACTTT.

V usage is TRBV6-6 and J usage is TRBJ2-1, with no clear D. The CDR3 consists of 13 residues. V was cut by 2 bases and J by 9 bases, with 11 bases left in between. The germline V gene encodes CDR1 MNHNY and CDR2 SVGAGI (reference sequence). CDR3 sequence reads: CASSYRLESEQFF. CDR3 sequence (DNA): TGTGCCAGCAGTTACCGTTTGGAAAGTGAGCAGTTCTTC.

The chain combines TRBV7-2 with TRBJ2-1; 12 bases are a match to TRBD2. With 5 bases clipped from V and 10 bases from J, the junction kept 12 bases outside the gene matches. CDR3 length equals 16 residues. Germline V lookup: CDR1 SGHTA, CDR2 FQGNSA. The CDR3 is CASSRNMPGLAGEQFF. CDR3 DNA: TGTGCCAGCAGCCGAAACATGCCGGGACTAGCGGGCGAGCAGTTCTTC.

The gene calls are TRBV5-4 and TRBJ2-1, with D perhaps TRBD1 (6 bases). V dropped 3 bases and J dropped 4 bases, with 8 bases sitting between them. Germline values: CDR1 SGHNT, CDR2 YYREEE (reference sequence). This CDR3 is 13 amino acids long. DNA of the CDR3: TGTGCCAGCAGCTGGGACACTTACAATGAGCAGTTCTTC. This sequence encodes CASSWDTYNEQFF.

The chain is built from TRBV5-4 and TRBJ2-1; 9 nucleotides align to TRBD1. Germline V gene data show CDR1 as SGHNT and CDR2 as YYREEE (reference sequence). J gave up 3 bases and V 5 bases, and 6 bases lay outside the gene matches. This CDR3 comprises 15 residues. CDR3 nucleotide sequence: TGTGCCAGCAGTTACTCGGGACAGGGCTACAATGAGCAGTTCTTC. Translating it yields CASSYSGQGYNEQFF.

A note on this clone: This same CDR3 is encoded by further DNA sequences in the sample. This chain uses TRBV27 with TRBJ2-7, with D perhaps assigned TRBD1 or TRBD2 (6 bases each). V was trimmed by 4 bases and J by 3 bases, leaving 10 bases between them. The germline V gene has CDR1 MNHEY and CDR2 SMNVEV (reference sequence). The CDR3 extends over 13 amino acids. The CDR3 loop reads CASSSGASYEQYF. In DNA form, the CDR3 reads TGTGCCAGCAGTTCGGGGGCGAGCTACGAGCAGTACTTC.

With regard to this clone: Other DNA sequences from this sample encode an identical CDR3 as well. The V and J genes are TRBV27 and TRBJ2-7; perhaps TRBD2 as D (5 bases). Germline CDR1 and CDR2: MNHEY and SMNVEV (reference sequence). The ends were cut back, 3 bases at V and 2 bases at J, with 14 bases in the middle. The CDR3 spans 15 residues. The DNA for the CDR3 is TGTGCCAGCAGTTTGAAGGGCCTAGCCCCCTACGAGCAGTACTTC. Translated: CASSLKGLAPYEQYF.